Listed here are 8 T cell receptor beta chains from one sample, sequenced in a study of blood T cell repertoires in COVID-19 (dated by TCRdb to 2018 to 2021). The library was generated by the immunoSEQ multiplex PCR assay. The source is immuneACCESS, and TCRdb retained only in-frame sequences with V and J called. Part of the clones is not carried over; for the studies checked, unresolved V genes explain less than half of this, and the remainder is unexplained. For this sample the table gives 35,000 to 50,000 clones, of which more than 70% were detected only once. The ten largest clones represent about 4% of the sample. Sequencing was carried out using peripheral blood. The receptors stem from a man in his sixties with acute or convalescent COVID-19.

The J gene is TRBJ2-5, the V gene TRBV27, with D possibly being TRBD1 (5 bases). Germline V gives CDR1 MNHEY, CDR2 SMNVEV (reference sequence). The CDR3 extends over 10 amino acids. CDR3 nucleotide sequence: TGTGAGGGGCTGAGGGAGACCCAGTACTTC. Protein: CEGLRETQYF.

The chain combines TRBV5-1 with TRBJ1-1; D perhaps matches TRBD1 (5 bases). Germline CDR1 SGHRS, CDR2 YFSETQ. The CDR3 length is 15 residues. Trimming took 1 base from V and 5 from J, leaving 15 bases between them. In DNA form, the CDR3 reads TGCGCCAGCAGCTTGAGCCCAGGAGGGGTAACTGAAGCTTTCTTT. Translation: CASSLSPGGVTEAFF.

In its sample, this clone was seen once. CDR3 protein: CASSRAGRTETQYF. The CDR3 DNA sequence: TGTGCCAGTAGTAGGGCGGGTCGGACAGAGACCCAGTACTTC. The chain carries TRBV19 and TRBJ2-5; a possible D gene is TRBD2 (5 bases). This CDR3 spans 14 amino acids. The V end lost 4 bases, the J end lost 4 bases, and 13 bases lay between the germline ends. Germline CDR1 is LNHDA and CDR2 is SQIVND (reference sequence).

The chain couples TRBV7-2 to TRBJ1-1; 7 nucleotides agree with TRBD1. The germline V gene encodes CDR1 SGHTA and CDR2 FQGNSA. Trimming took 5 bases from V and 5 from J; bases not matched to a gene: 11. The CDR3 loop spans 15 amino acids. The CDR3 sequence is CASSPRQGGGTEAFF. The CDR3 nucleotides read TGTGCCAGCAGCCCCCGACAGGGCGGGGGGACTGAAGCTTTCTTT.

The J gene is TRBJ2-7, the V gene TRBV18, with D perhaps matching TRBD1 (5 bases). Germline assignment: CDR1 KGHSH and CDR2 LQKENI. V was trimmed by 0 bases and J by 2 bases, leaving 11 bases between them. The CDR3 is 15 amino acids. CDR3 region: CASSPPVRAAYEQYF. In DNA, the CDR3 is TGTGCCAGCTCACCACCGGTCAGGGCAGCCTACGAGCAGTACTTC.

The chain recombines TRBV7-3 with TRBJ2-7; D perhaps matches TRBD1 (6 bases). The germline V and J ends were trimmed by 5 bases and 3 bases, with 20 bases remaining between them. CDR3 length equals 16 residues. Germline CDR1 and CDR2: SGHTA and FQGTGA. Written as DNA, the CDR3 is TGTGCCAGCAGCCCCCAGACAGGTCCTAGAGGCTACGAGCAGTACTTC. The encoded protein is CASSPQTGPRGYEQYF.

V gene TRBV9 combines with J gene TRBJ2-3; 9 nucleotides match TRBD2. Germline-derived CDR1 and CDR2 are SGDLS and YYNGEE. CDR3 length: 16 amino acids. V lost 4 bases to trimming and J lost 6 bases; unmatched junction nucleotides: 12. The CDR3 DNA is TGTGCCAGCAGCCCCCAGCTAGCGGGGTTTGGGGATACGCAGTATTTT. Translating it yields CASSPQLAGFGDTQYF.

V usage is TRBV30 and J usage is TRBJ2-3, with 16 bases aligning to TRBD2. J gave up 2 bases and V 3 bases, and 5 bases lay outside the gene matches. This CDR3 has 17 amino acids. CDR1 is GTSNPN and CDR2 is SVGIG in the germline V gene (reference sequence). In DNA, the CDR3 is TGTGCCTGGAGGTCCGGGACTAGCGGGAGGGTCACAGATACGCAGTATTTT. This codes for CAWRSGTSGRVTDTQYF.